The source of this TCR beta chain is a study of breast tumors, draining lymph nodes, adjacent tissues. General study findings and limits: Tumors had less TCR diversity than lymph nodes, more than nontumor tissue. The data were judged consistent with most tumor T cells coming from lymph node and expanding in tumor.

The CDR3 is made up of 13 amino acids. Trimming cost V 7 bases and J 5 bases; bases outside gene matches: 7. CDR1 and CDR2 (germline): SNHLY, FYNNEI. Axillary draining lymph nodes of breast cancer patients supplied the node samples. TCRdb re-called the multiplex PCR reads with MiXCR, one entry per CDR3 protein. The table has fewer than 250,000 distinct CDR3 sequences, approximately 29% seen once. The sample holds many counts of this clonotype. Its antigen is undetermined. The chain couples TRBV2 to TRBJ2-7, with TRBD2 matching over 8 bases. This clonotype was sampled from a female donor with breast cancer. Some clones in this sample may be carry-over from other donors' samples. The sequencing input was axillary lymph node tissue. The DNA for the CDR3 is TGTGCCAGCAAGGGCGGGAGGCAGGACGAGCAGTACTTC. Protein sequence: CASKGGRQDEQYF. Full variable domain (missing parts from reference TRBV2 and TRBJ2-7): EPEVTQTPSHQVTQMGQEVILRCVPISNHLYFYWYRQILGQKVEFLVSFYNNEISEKSEIFDDQFSVERPDGSNFTLKIRSTKLEDSAMYFCASKGGRQDEQYFGPGTRLTVT.